This section outlines one T cell receptor beta chain sequence together with its context. Its antigen is currently unknown. Autoimmune disease history or systemic immunosuppression excluded patients. Germline CDR1 and CDR2: SGHTA and FQGNSA. CDR3 size: 15 residues. The V gene lost 5 bases and the J gene lost 4 bases, with 18 bases spanning the gap. The table came from immunoSEQ multiplex PCR; TCRdb's copy has only in-frame clones and leaves some out. Of around 89,000 clones in the sample, approximately 91% are singletons; the top ten hold around 0.71%. This specimen belongs to a study of OX40 agonist ivuxolimab in advanced cancers. Overall study context: Therapy given before enrollment (anti-PD-1, anti-PD-L1 or anti-CTLA-4) was allowed, and under 45% had some. Of the patients, three showed partial responses, one with hepatocellular carcinoma and two with cutaneous melanoma.

Study-wide findings and caveats: Near-lowest levels of clonal expansion characterized partial responders at 0.1-3.0 mg/kg.

The gene calls are TRBV7-2 and TRBJ2-7; no firm D call. The receptor comes from an adult with an advanced solid tumor such as melanoma, head and neck, liver or kidney cancer. The sequenced sample was CD4+ or CD8+ T cells sorted from blood, obtained in a trial of the OX40 agonist ivuxolimab. For the CDR3, the DNA is TGTGCCAGCAGCCCCGTCGGGTTAGTGAATTACGAGCAGTACTTC. Protein product: CASSPVGLVNYEQYF.